The clone carrying this T cell receptor (beta chain) has a count of ten or more. Antigen unknown. Trimming cost V 0 bases and J 7 bases, with 14 bases left between them. CDR3 length: 15 residues. CDR1 is SGHRS, CDR2 YFSETQ, per germline. 5'RACE, which relied on constant-segment primers, yielded TCR alpha and TCR beta cDNA libraries carrying sample barcodes and UMIs. TCRdb itself ran the 5' RACE reads through MiXCR, one entry per CDR3 protein. The data hold over 300,000 distinct CDR3 sequences, with 20% to 25% observed a single time. These data are taken from a study of T-cell memory formation after mild COVID-19. Study results and caveats: Largely, contracting CD4+ clones fell within CM and EM, and contracting CD8+ clones within EMRA. Day 15 to 85 contracting clones showed balanced CD4/CD8; day 15 to 37 expanders favored CD4+. Pre-infection memory carried some responding clones, suggesting that cross-reactive memory joined.

Sequencing input: PBMCs or a T cell subset sorted from them (not recorded which). The gene calls are TRBV5-1 and TRBJ2-1, with D tentatively TRBD1 (5 bases). The clonotype was recovered from a man aged 18 to 29 who had mild COVID-19 (a few samples of this study predate the infection). Cell type and time point are not known. The CDR3 is CASSLEGATENEQFF. In nucleotides, the CDR3 is TGCGCCAGCAGCTTGGAAGGGGCTACTGAGAATGAGCAGTTCTTC.